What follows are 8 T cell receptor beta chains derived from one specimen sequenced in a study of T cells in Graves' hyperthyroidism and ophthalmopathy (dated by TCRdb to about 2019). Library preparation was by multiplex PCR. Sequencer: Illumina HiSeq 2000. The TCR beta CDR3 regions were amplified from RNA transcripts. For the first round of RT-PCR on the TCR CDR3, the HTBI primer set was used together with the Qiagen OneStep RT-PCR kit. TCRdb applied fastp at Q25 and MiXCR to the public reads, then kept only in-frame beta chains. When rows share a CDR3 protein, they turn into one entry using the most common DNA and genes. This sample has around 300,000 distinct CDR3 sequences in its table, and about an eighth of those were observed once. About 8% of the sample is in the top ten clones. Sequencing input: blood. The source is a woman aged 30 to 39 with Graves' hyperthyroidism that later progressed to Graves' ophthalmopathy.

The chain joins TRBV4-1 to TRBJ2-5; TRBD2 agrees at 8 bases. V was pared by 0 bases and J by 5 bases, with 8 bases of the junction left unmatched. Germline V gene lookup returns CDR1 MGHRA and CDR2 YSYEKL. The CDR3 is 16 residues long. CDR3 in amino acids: CASSQEGGGRRETQYF. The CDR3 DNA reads TGCGCCAGCAGCCAAGAGGGGGGCGGGAGGCGGGAGACCCAGTACTTC.

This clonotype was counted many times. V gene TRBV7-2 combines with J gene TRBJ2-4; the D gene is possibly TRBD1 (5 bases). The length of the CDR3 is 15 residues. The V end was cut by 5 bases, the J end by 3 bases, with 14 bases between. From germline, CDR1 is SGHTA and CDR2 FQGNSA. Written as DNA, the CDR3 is TGTGCCAGCAGCCCTTCCAGGGTGGGCAAAAACATTCAGTACTTC. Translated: CASSPSRVGKNIQYF.

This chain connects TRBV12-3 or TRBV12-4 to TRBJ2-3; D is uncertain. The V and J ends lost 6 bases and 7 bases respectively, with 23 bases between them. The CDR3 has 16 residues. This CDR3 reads CASSRVYSEARHTQYF. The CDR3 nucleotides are TGTGCCAGCAGCCGCGTCTACTCTGAGGCGCGGCATACGCAGTATTTT.

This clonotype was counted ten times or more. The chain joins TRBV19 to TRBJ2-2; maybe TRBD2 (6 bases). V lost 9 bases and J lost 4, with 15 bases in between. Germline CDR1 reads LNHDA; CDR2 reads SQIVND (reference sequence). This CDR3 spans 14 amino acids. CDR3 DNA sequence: TGTGCCAGCCGGGGGTCCCTACTCACCGGGGAGCTGTTTTTT. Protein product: CASRGSLLTGELFF.

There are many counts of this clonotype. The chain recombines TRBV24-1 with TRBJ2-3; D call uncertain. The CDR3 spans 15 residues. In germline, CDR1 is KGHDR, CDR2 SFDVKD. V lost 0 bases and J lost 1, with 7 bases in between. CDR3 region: CATSDLRSRTDTQYF. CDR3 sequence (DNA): TGTGCCACCAGTGATTTGAGAAGTCGCACAGATACGCAGTATTTT.

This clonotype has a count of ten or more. CDR3 coding DNA: TGTGCCAGCAGCCCCCCGGGGGGAGCAAGTGAGCAGTACTTC. It yields the protein CASSPPGGASEQYF. The chain carries TRBV27 and TRBJ2-7, with TRBD2 identical over 7 bases. The CDR3 length is 14 residues. V was pared by 6 bases and J by 7 bases, with 12 bases of the junction left unmatched. Germline V CDR1 and CDR2: MNHEY, SMNVEV (reference sequence).

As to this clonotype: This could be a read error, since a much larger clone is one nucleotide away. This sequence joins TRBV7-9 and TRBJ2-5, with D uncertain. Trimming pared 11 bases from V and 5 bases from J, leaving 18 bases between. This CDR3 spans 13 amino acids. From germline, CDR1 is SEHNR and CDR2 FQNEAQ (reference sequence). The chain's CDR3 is CAAQRSLEETQYF. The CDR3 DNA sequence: TGTGCCGCCCAAAGGAGCCTTGAGGAGACCCAGTACTTC.

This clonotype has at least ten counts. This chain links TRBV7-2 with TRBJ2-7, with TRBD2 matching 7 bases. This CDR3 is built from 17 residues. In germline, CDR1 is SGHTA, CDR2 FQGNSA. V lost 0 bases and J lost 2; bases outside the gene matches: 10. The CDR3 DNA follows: TGTGCCAGCAGCTTAGCCGGGTTATCGGCGGGAGCCTACGAGCAGTACTTC. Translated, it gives CASSLAGLSAGAYEQYF.